This entry features one TCR beta chain sequence. What it binds is not known. CDR3 length: 14 amino acids. V lost 4 bases and J lost 1, with 13 bases in between. Germline loops: CDR1 GTSNPN, CDR2 SVGIG (reference sequence). These data originate in a study of T cells in narcolepsy. Study summary: Patients with NT1 or NT2 and healthy control donors were enrolled. Study observations and caveats: Blood of same and different patients, but not healthy controls, reportedly held recurring autoreactive clonotypes. HCRT-specific and TRIB2-specific autoreactive clonotypes appeared among same-patient CSF and blood CD4+ clonotypes. No autoreactive T cell clone sequences appeared in some memory CD4+ repertoires.

The repertoire was sequenced with immunoSEQ multiplex PCR; TCRdb's copy has only in-frame clones and lacks some. The sample has tens of thousands of clones, less than 70% seen once. Sequencing was performed on memory (CD45RA-) CD4+ T cells from blood. This sequence originates from a human donor in good health. V is TRBV30 and J is TRBJ1-1, with D perhaps matching TRBD1 (5 bases). The DNA of the CDR3 is TGTGCCTGGACTTTACACGGGACGAACACTGAAGCTTTCTTT. Translating it yields CAWTLHGTNTEAFF.